This T cell receptor beta chain came from a study of blood T cell repertoires in COVID-19. Sequenced by immunoSEQ multiplex PCR; TCRdb stores in-frame clones only, minus some. The repertoire includes approximately 30,000 clones, 91% of them detected once, and about 16% sits in the top ten. The V gene's germline CDR1 is SNHLY and CDR2 FYNNEI. V trimming: 10 bases; J trimming: 2 bases; junction bases outside the gene matches: 3. The CDR3 totals 13 residues. This receptor was identified in a human donor with active COVID-19. The donor label of this sample is uncertain. Sequencing was carried out using peripheral blood. V is TRBV2 and J is TRBJ2-1, with TRBD2 identical over 9 bases. The CDR3 sequence: CATAGGTYNEQFF. The CDR3 nucleotides read TGTGCCACAGCGGGGGGCACCTACAATGAGCAGTTCTTC. The full variable domain, completed using reference TRBV2 and TRBJ2-1, is EPEVTQTPSHQVTQMGQEVILRCVPISNHLYFYWYRQILGQKVEFLVSFYNNEISEKSEIFDDQFSVERPDGSNFTLKIRSTKLEDSAMYFCATAGGTYNEQFFGPGTRLTVL.